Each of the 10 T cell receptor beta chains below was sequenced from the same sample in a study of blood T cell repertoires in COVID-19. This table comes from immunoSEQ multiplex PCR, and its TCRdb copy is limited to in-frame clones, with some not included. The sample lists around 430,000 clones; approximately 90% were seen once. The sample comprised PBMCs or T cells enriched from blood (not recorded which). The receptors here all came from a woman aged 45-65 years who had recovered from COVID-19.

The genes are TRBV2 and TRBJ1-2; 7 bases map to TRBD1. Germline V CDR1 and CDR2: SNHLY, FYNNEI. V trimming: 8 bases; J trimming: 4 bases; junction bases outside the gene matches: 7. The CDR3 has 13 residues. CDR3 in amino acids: CASPKGQFYGYTF. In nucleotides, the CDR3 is TGTGCCAGCCCGAAGGGACAGTTCTATGGCTACACCTTC.

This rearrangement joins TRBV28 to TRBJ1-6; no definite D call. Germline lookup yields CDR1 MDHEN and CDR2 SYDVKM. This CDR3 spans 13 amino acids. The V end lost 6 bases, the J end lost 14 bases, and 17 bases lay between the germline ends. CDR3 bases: TGTGCCAGCAGCTTGGCCGGGAACCCGGCCCTCCACTTT. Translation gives CASSLAGNPALHF. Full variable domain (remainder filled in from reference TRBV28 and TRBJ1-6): DVKVTQSSRYLVKRTGEKVFLECVQDMDHENMFWYRQDPGLGLRLIYFSYDVKMKEKGDIPEGYSVSREKKERFSLILESASTNQTSMYLCASSLAGNPALHFGNGTRLTVT.

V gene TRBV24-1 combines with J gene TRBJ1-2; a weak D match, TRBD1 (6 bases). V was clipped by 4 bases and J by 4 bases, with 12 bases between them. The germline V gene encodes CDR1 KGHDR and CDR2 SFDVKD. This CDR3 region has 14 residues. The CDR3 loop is CATSDNTGIYGYTF. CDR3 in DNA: TGTGCCACCAGTGACAATACAGGGATCTATGGCTACACCTTC.

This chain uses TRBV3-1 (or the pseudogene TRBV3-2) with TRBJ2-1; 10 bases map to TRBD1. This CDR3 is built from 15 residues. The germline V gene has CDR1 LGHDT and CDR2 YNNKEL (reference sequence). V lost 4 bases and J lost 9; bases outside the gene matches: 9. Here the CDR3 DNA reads TGTGCCAGCAGCCTATCCGGGACAGGGGTATTTGAGCAGTTCTTC. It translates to CASSLSGTGVFEQFF.

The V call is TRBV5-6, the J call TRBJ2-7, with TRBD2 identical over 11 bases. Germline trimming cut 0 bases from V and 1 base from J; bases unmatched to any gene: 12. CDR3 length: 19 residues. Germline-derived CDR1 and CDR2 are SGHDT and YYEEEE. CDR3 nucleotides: TGTGCCAGCAGCTTGGCCGGGACGGACCTAGCGGGGGGATCCTACGAGCAGTACTTC. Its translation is CASSLAGTDLAGGSYEQYF.

The CDR3 DNA follows: TGCGCCAGCAGCCGCCGAGGGGGCCCCGGGGAGCTGTTTTTT. Translating gives CASSRRGGPGELFF. The V call is TRBV5-1, the J call TRBJ2-2; 7 positions agree with TRBD1. After removal of 4 bases from V and 6 bases from J, the junction contained 6 bases not matched to a gene. The CDR3 runs to 14 residues. Germline V gene data show CDR1 as SGHRS and CDR2 as YFSETQ.

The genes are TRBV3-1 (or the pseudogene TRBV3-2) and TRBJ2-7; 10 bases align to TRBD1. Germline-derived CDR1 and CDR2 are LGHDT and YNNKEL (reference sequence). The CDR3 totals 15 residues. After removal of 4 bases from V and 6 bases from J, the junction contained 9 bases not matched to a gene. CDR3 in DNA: TGTGCCAGCAGCCCCGAGAGACAGGGGGCCCGCGAGCAGTACTTC. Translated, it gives CASSPERQGAREQYF.

The CDR3 sequence: CATSDTSGGAQDNEQFF. The CDR3 DNA is TGTGCCACCAGTGACACTAGCGGGGGGGCCCAAGACAATGAGCAGTTCTTC. V gene TRBV24-1 combines with J gene TRBJ2-1; the match to TRBD2 covers 13 bases. V lost 4 bases to trimming and J lost 5 bases; unmatched junction nucleotides: 7. The CDR3 has 17 residues. Germline CDR1 is KGHDR and CDR2 is SFDVKD.

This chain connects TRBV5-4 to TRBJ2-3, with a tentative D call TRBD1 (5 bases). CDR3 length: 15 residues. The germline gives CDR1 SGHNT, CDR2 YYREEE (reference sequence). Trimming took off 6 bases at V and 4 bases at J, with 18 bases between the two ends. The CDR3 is CASTSMGPGADTQYF. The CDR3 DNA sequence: TGTGCCAGCACCTCAATGGGGCCTGGGGCAGATACGCAGTATTTT.

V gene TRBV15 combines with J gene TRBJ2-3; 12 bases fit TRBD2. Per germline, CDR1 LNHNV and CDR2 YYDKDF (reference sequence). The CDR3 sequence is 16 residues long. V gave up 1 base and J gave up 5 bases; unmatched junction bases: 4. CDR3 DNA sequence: TGTGCCACCAGCAGAGTGGCTAGCGGGGGGGGAGATACGCAGTATTTT. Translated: CATSRVASGGGDTQYF. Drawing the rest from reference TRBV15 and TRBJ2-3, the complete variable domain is DAMVIQNPRYQVTQFGKPVTLSCSQTLNHNVMYWYQQKSSQAPKLLFHYYDKDFNNEADTPDNFQSRRPNTSFCFLDIRSPGLGDTAMYLCATSRVASGGGDTQYFGPGTRLTVL.